This T cell receptor beta chain was found in a study of neurological immune-mediated disorders (dated by TCRdb to the late 2010s). Regarding the study in general: Peripheral blood TCR-beta repertoires from HTLV-I-associated myelopathy (HAM/TSP) patients, multiple sclerosis patients and healthy controls were compared by UMI-based sequencing. Alongside PBMC samples, the set of some 100 TCR-beta libraries contained longitudinal samples, technical triplicates, and paired CD4+ and CD8+ T-cell subsets that had been sorted. The cohort was made up of around 70 subjects, consisting of roughly 15 HAM/TSP patients, about 35 multiple sclerosis patients and around 20 healthy controls. General findings and caveats noted by the study authors: TCR clonal expansion was highest in HAM/TSP patients and lowest in MS patients, with MS patients falling below even healthy controls. No identical CDR3 amino acid sequences were found to be shared among expanded clones across subjects, suggesting that TCR-beta repertoires were private in all groups.

To synthesize cDNA, template-switch 5'RACE was performed with a primer carrying a 10-nucleotide random unique molecular identifier so that each TCR transcript was tagged. Over 190 million TCR-beta sequences, covering 15-18 subjects, were produced in each sequencing run. Total RNA was extracted with the RNeasy kit. The KAPA Real-time Library Amplification kit was used to amplify TCR-beta VDJ regions with primers for the TCR constant region and the 5'RACE anchor. A first PCR added sample indexes and Illumina adaptors, and a second PCR then raised library yield. The roughly 650 bp TCR product was size-selected on a 2% E-gel SizeSelection system after Ampure bead purification. Before pooling, library quality was checked on a Bioanalyzer, concentration was measured with Qubit, and libraries were quantified with the Kapa Library Quantification kit. An Illumina HiSeq 2500 sequenced the libraries paired-end 2 x 150 bp. To increase sequence diversity, roughly 24-32% phiX was spiked into each library pool. The original pipeline was this. Quality-filtered reads were processed with the UMI-based MiGEC pipeline, and over 90% of raw TCR sequences were removed by the MiGEC pipeline during error correction. VDJ genes were aligned to IMGT germline references, and each clonotype was defined by a unique CDR3 amino acid sequence together with V-J genes. Clonal expansion, Shannon diversity and CDR3 relatedness were evaluated with VDJtools (CalcPairwiseDistances, ClusterSamples), while phylogenetic trees were built in CLCbio workbench. Using coefficient-of-variation modelling across technical triplicates, the study counted a clone as expanded if it had at least 8 unique UMIs. The public reads were reprocessed in TCRdb via fastp at Q25 and MiXCR, keeping in-frame beta chains. Entries are consolidated by CDR3 protein sequence, retaining the most common genes and DNA. The V and J calls shown here were made by TCRdb, not taken from the authors' results. Counted in this sample were 20,000 to 25,000 distinct CDR3 sequences; more than 6% of them appeared once. The ten largest account for less than 5% of the sample.

This clonotype was detected ten times or more. Its antigen is currently not known. No base qualities exist here, and no much larger clone lies one base off it. Healthy controls were blood bank volunteers in Maryland, USA. Libraries from unsorted PBMCs were made from 2 million PBMCs kept in RNAlater at -80 degrees C until RNA extraction. Peripheral blood was subjected to Ficoll-Hypaque density gradient centrifugation to isolate PBMCs, which were then cryopreserved in liquid nitrogen. This TCR was recovered from a woman between 40 and 55 years old in good health. Material for sequencing was PBMCs.

The CDR3 region: CSAREPKGGLGELFF. The sequenced DNA: TGCAGTGCTAGAGAGCCAAAAGGGGGGCTCGGGGAGCTGTTTTTT. This chain is built from TRBV20-1 and TRBJ2-2, with the D gene possibly TRBD1 or TRBD2, each one fitting 6 bases. The CDR3 covers 15 residues, taking in both the cysteine and the phenylalanine. The read is trimmed to its CDR3 DNA, 45 bases read in frame from base 1. CDR1 is given as DFQATT and CDR2 as SNEGSKA, both from the germline V gene (reference sequence). The V end loses 0 bases and the J end loses 7 bases, and a stretch of 15 bases separates them.